Listed here are 25 T cell receptor beta chains from one sample, sequenced in a study of blood T cells in healthy people across ages. PCR was performed a second time for about 6 to 12 cycles using a sample-barcoded 5' primer and a J-beta primer mix. Via MiXCR, TCRdb re-called the 5' RACE reads, giving one row per CDR3 protein. The data show around 710,000 distinct CDR3 sequences, roughly 45% seen once. Sequencing input: blood. The receptor source for this set is a woman in her fifties or sixties in good health.

Comment on this clonotype: The junction departs from the called germline gene at one end, perhaps through a read error. The CDR3 is CASRVEGRGNNEQFF. The CDR3 region has the DNA TGTGCCAGCAGAGTAGAGGGACGGGGTAACAATGAGCAGTTCTTC. This chain joins TRBV9 and TRBJ2-1; the D call may be TRBD1 or TRBD2 (5 bases each). The germline V gene has CDR1 SGDLS and CDR2 YYNGEE. This CDR3 contains 15 residues.

V usage is TRBV20-1 and J usage is TRBJ2-5; 10 nucleotides align to TRBD2. This CDR3 is 16 amino acids long. V was clipped by 3 bases and J by 1 base; unmatched bases: 8. Germline V gene lookup returns CDR1 DFQATT and CDR2 SNEGSKA (reference sequence). The CDR3 DNA is TGCAGTGCTAGCCCGAGACTAGCGGGTCGCCAAGAGACCCAGTACTTC. Encoded protein: CSASPRLAGRQETQYF.

This clonotype was detected many times. The chain combines TRBV6-5 with TRBJ2-1, with 10 positions matching TRBD2. The germline CDR1 and CDR2 sequences are MNHEY and SVGAGI. With 0 bases clipped from V and 5 bases from J, the junction kept 10 bases outside the gene matches. The CDR3 is made up of 18 amino acids. The chain's CDR3 is CASSYSFTLAGVHNEQFF. The CDR3 bases are TGTGCCAGCAGTTACTCGTTTACTCTAGCGGGAGTCCACAATGAGCAGTTCTTC.

The V call is TRBV12-3 or TRBV12-4, the J call TRBJ1-4; no reliable D call. The V end lost 1 base, the J end lost 7 bases, and 13 bases lay between the germline ends. The CDR3 is 15 residues long. CDR3 region: CASSLDGKIGEKLFF. In nucleotides, the CDR3 is TGTGCCAGCAGTTTAGATGGGAAAATAGGTGAAAAACTGTTTTTT.

This clonotype was seen a few times. This chain uses TRBV15 with TRBJ1-5; no clear D. The CDR3 sequence is 14 residues long. Germline CDR1 and CDR2: LNHNV and YYDKDF (reference sequence). V was pared by 0 bases and J by 5 bases, with 8 bases between. CDR3 in amino acids: CATSRDPDYQPQHF. In DNA form, the CDR3 reads TGTGCCACCAGCAGAGACCCGGACTATCAGCCCCAGCATTTT.

This CDR3 reads CASSQDGTSGEETQYF. The CDR3 coding sequence is TGCGCCAGCAGCCAAGATGGAACTAGCGGGGAGGAGACCCAGTACTTC. V and J are TRBV4-3 and TRBJ2-5, with 10 bases aligning to TRBD2. The CDR3 has 16 residues. Trimming took 0 bases from V and 5 from J; bases not matched to a gene: 6. Germline V gene data show CDR1 as LGHNA and CDR2 as YSLEER.

The chain combines TRBV6-4 with TRBJ2-4; weak D call: TRBD1 (5 bases). The DNA end is more similar to TRBJ2-7, so the J call may be wrong. CDR1 and CDR2 from the germline V gene are MRHNA and SNTAGT. This CDR3 has 14 amino acids. The CDR3 bases are TGTGCCAGCAGGTTAAGGGATCAGGGCTACGAGCAGTACTTC. Encoded protein: CASRLRDQGYEQYF.

The chain joins TRBV7-2 to TRBJ1-3; D is undetermined. This CDR3 region has 13 residues. Germline V gene data show CDR1 as SGHTA and CDR2 as FQGNSA. The V end was cut by 1 base, the J end by 8 bases, with 9 bases between. The CDR3 DNA follows: TGTGCCAGCAGCTTAGGGGTGCGGGACACCATATATTTT. Residues: CASSLGVRDTIYF.

As for this clonotype: A clone one base away is much larger, so this may be a read error. CDR3 sequence reads: CAASRDRGEQYF. As DNA, the CDR3 is TGTGCCGCCAGCAGAGATAGGGGAGAGCAGTACTTC. The rearrangement joins TRBV15 to TRBJ2-7, with a tentative D call TRBD1 (5 bases). The CDR3 contains 12 residues. Germline V CDR1 and CDR2: LNHNV, YYDKDF (reference sequence). The full variable domain, rest sourced from reference TRBV15 and TRBJ2-7, is DAMVIQNPRYQVTQFGKPVTLSCSQTLNHNVMYWYQQKSSQAPKLLFHYYDKDFNNEADTPDNFQSRRPNTSFCFLDIRSPGLGDTAMYLCAASRDRGEQYFGPGTRLTVT.

This sequence joins TRBV3-1 and TRBJ2-6; no reliable D call. V was cut by 0 bases and J by 0 bases, with 3 bases left in between. The V gene's germline CDR1 is LGHDT and CDR2 YNNKEL (reference sequence). This CDR3 has 15 residues. CDR3 DNA: TGTGCCAGCAGCCAAGAACCCTCTGGGGCCAACGTCCTGACTTTC. It codes for CASSQEPSGANVLTF.

A remark on this clonotype: A clone one base away is much larger, so this may be a read error. The chain joins TRBV12-3 or TRBV12-4 to TRBJ2-7; 9 nucleotides line up with TRBD2. The CDR3 is made up of 15 amino acids. Germline trimming cut 3 bases from V and 1 base from J; bases unmatched to any gene: 4. As DNA, the CDR3 is TGTGCCAGCAGTTTGGCCAGCGGGAGGTCCTACGAGCAGTACTTC. Protein sequence: CASSLASGRSYEQYF.

In the case of this clonotype: Sequence at one end of the junction differs from germline and may be a read error. J is TRBJ2-3 and V is TRBV7-2; D is tentatively TRBD1 or TRBD2 (5 bases each). Germline CDR1 is SGHTA and CDR2 is FQGNSA. CDR3 length equals 19 residues. CDR3 region: CASSLTRFRGPNTTDTQYF. The CDR3, as DNA: TGCGCCAGCAGCTTAACTCGGTTTAGGGGACCGAATACCACAGATACGCAGTATTTT.

Here the CDR3 DNA reads TGCGCCAGCAGCTTGGAGGGGAATAATGAAAAACTGTTTTTT. Translated: CASSLEGNNEKLFF. The chain is built from TRBV5-1 and TRBJ1-4; D possibly corresponds to TRBD1 (5 bases). Trimming took off 0 bases at V and 4 bases at J, with 7 bases between the two ends. Germline-derived CDR1 and CDR2 are SGHRS and YFSETQ. This CDR3 has 14 amino acids.

This clonotype was picked up a small number of times. V is TRBV2 and J is TRBJ2-1, with D hard to call. V was cut by 1 base and J by 0 bases, with 10 bases left in between. The CDR3 contains 16 residues. The germline CDR1 and CDR2 sequences are SNHLY and FYNNEI. CDR3 sequence (DNA): TGTGCCAGCAGTGAAGTGCTAAGCGCCTCCTACAATGAGCAGTTCTTC. This sequence encodes CASSEVLSASYNEQFF.

In regard to this clonotype: At one boundary the junction diverges from the germline segment, which might be a read error. J is TRBJ1-1 and V is TRBV10-3; the D is unclear. This CDR3 has 14 residues. CDR1 ENHRY and CDR2 SYGVKD come from the germline V gene. Written as DNA, the CDR3 is TGTGCCATCAGTGAGCCTTCGGCGAGGACTGGAGCTTTCTTT. Residues: CAISEPSARTGAFF.

This clonotype was counted a few times. The rearrangement joins TRBV20-1 to TRBJ1-2; tentative D call: TRBD1 (5 bases). This CDR3 spans 12 amino acids. Per germline, CDR1 DFQATT and CDR2 SNEGSKA (reference sequence). V lost 6 bases to trimming and J lost 6 bases, with 14 bases between them. The CDR3 is CSALQGSDGYTF. The CDR3 DNA is TGCAGTGCGCTCCAGGGCTCCGATGGCTACACCTTC.

The chain couples TRBV5-1 to TRBJ1-2; TRBD1 matches at 7 bases. CDR3 length: 15 amino acids. V trimming: 1 base; J trimming: 3 bases; junction bases outside the gene matches: 6. The germline V gene has CDR1 SGHRS and CDR2 YFSETQ. In DNA, the CDR3 is TGCGCCAGCAGCTTGTTAACCGGGACAGACTATGGCTACACCTTC. This sequence encodes CASSLLTGTDYGYTF.

This clonotype was counted many times. This chain links TRBV28 with TRBJ2-7; 10 bases fit TRBD2. V lost 1 base and J lost 3; bases outside the gene matches: 3. This CDR3 comprises 15 residues. The germline V gene encodes CDR1 MDHEN and CDR2 SYDVKM. In DNA, the CDR3 is TGTGCCAGCAGTTTATCGGCTAGCGGGAGCTACGAGCAGTACTTC. Translating it yields CASSLSASGSYEQYF. The full variable domain, completed using reference TRBV28 and TRBJ2-7, is DVKVTQSSRYLVKRTGEKVFLECVQDMDHENMFWYRQDPGLGLRLIYFSYDVKMKEKGDIPEGYSVSREKKERFSLILESASTNQTSMYLCASSLSASGSYEQYFGPGTRLTVT.

V is TRBV6-5 and J is TRBJ2-5, with D perhaps TRBD2 (7 bases). The end of the DNA is better explained by TRBJ2-7, so the J call may be wrong. The germline gives CDR1 MNHEY, CDR2 SVGAGI. The CDR3 has 15 amino acids. CDR3 protein: CASRGGGVGSYEQYF. In DNA, the CDR3 is TGTGCCAGCAGGGGGGGGGGCGTAGGTTCCTACGAGCAGTACTTC.

This clonotype was observed a few times. This chain uses TRBV5-6 with TRBJ1-1; D uncertain. Germline V gene lookup returns CDR1 SGHDT and CDR2 YYEEEE. The CDR3 is made up of 14 amino acids. Trimming stripped 0 bases from V and 2 bases from J, with 8 bases between. The DNA for the CDR3 is TGTGCCAGCAGCTTGGCCATTCTTAACACTGAAGCTTTCTTT. Its protein product is CASSLAILNTEAFF.

The J gene is TRBJ2-4, the V gene TRBV12-3 or TRBV12-4, with TRBD2 matching over 9 bases. V lost 7 bases, J lost 3 bases, and 10 bases stayed unmatched. The CDR3 consists of 16 residues. The CDR3 here is CASTLGLALVKNIQYF. The CDR3 region has the DNA TGTGCCAGCACCTTGGGACTAGCCTTGGTCAAAAACATTCAGTACTTC.

The rearrangement uses TRBV10-3 and TRBJ2-5; maybe TRBD1 (6 bases). Germline-derived CDR1 and CDR2 are ENHRY and SYGVKD. The CDR3 is 12 residues long. Trimming left V 7 bases short and J 11 bases short, with 17 bases between. CDR3: CAITRTDNEQYF. CDR3 bases: TGTGCCATCACGCGGACAGACAATGAGCAGTACTTC.

The chain has TRBV6-6 and TRBJ1-5; TRBD1 matches 7 bases. V shed 5 bases and J 0 bases; nucleotides not matched to a gene: 4. Germline CDR1 reads MNHNY; CDR2 reads SVGAGI (reference sequence). The CDR3 runs to 15 residues. CDR3 DNA: TGTGCCAGCAGTCCGGGACAGATTAGCAATCAGCCCCAGCATTTT. Protein sequence: CASSPGQISNQPQHF.

This clonotype was recorded a few times. This sequence joins TRBV10-2 and TRBJ2-5; D uncertain. Trimming left V 8 bases short and J 4 bases short, with 11 bases between. Germline V CDR1 and CDR2: WSHSY, SAAADI. This CDR3 contains 12 residues. The CDR3 loop is CASSRWRETQYF. Here the CDR3 DNA reads TGCGCCAGCTCTAGGTGGAGAGAGACCCAGTACTTC.

The V and J genes are TRBV20-1 and TRBJ2-3, with 8 bases identical to TRBD2. This CDR3 region has 17 residues. CDR1 DFQATT and CDR2 SNEGSKA come from the germline V gene (reference sequence). Unmatched junction bases numbered 16, after V lost 0 bases and J lost 8 bases. As DNA, the CDR3 is TGCAGTGCTAGAGATTCTGAGAGGGGACTAGTGGTGGGTACGCAGTATTTT. It codes for CSARDSERGLVVGTQYF.